One sample yielded the 30 T cell receptor beta chains listed below, sequenced in a study of blood T cells in healthy people across ages. Through a sample-barcoded 5' primer and a J-beta primer mix, a second PCR was run for roughly 6 to 11 cycles. A single record per CDR3 protein comes from TCRdb applying MiXCR to the 5' RACE reads. There are fewer than 750,000 distinct CDR3 sequences in the sample; under 65% occur only once, and approximately 13% lies in the top ten. The sample consisted of blood. These receptor sequences come from a woman of 80 years or more in good health.

In this sample, this clonotype turned up once. DNA of the CDR3: TGCAGTGCTTCATCCGCTAGCGCGACTCCTAGCACAGATACGCAGTATTTT. This codes for CSASSASATPSTDTQYF. The chain links TRBV20-1 to TRBJ2-3; the D gene is possibly TRBD2 (6 bases). Deletions cut 5 bases from V and 0 bases from J, with 21 bases between. There are 17 residues in the CDR3. Germline values: CDR1 DFQATT, CDR2 SNEGSKA (reference sequence).

This clonotype was observed a handful of times. The V call is TRBV6-5, the J call TRBJ2-7, with 7 bases lining up with TRBD1. The CDR3 spans 13 residues. Trimming at V came to 6 bases and at J to 4 bases, leaving 6 bases not matched to a gene. Germline loops: CDR1 MNHEY, CDR2 SVGAGI. For the CDR3, the DNA is TGTGCCAGCAGCAGAAACAGGGGTTACGAGCAGTACTTC. Amino acids: CASSRNRGYEQYF.

This clonotype was picked up many times. The chain couples TRBV28 to TRBJ2-7; 7 nucleotides line up with TRBD2. Germline CDR1 MDHEN, CDR2 SYDVKM. V shed 7 bases and J 2 bases; nucleotides not matched to a gene: 11. The CDR3 loop spans 15 amino acids. CDR3 residues: CASIAPDAGAYEQYF. CDR3 coding DNA: TGTGCCAGCATCGCACCGGATGCGGGGGCCTACGAGCAGTACTTC.

The chain links TRBV19 to TRBJ1-2, with D unclear. CDR1 and CDR2 from the germline V gene are LNHDA and SQIVND (reference sequence). The CDR3 has 17 residues. V gave up 7 bases and J gave up 4 bases, with 25 bases separating them. CDR3 nucleotides: TGTGCCAGTATTGGCGGCTTTGACACCCGACCTTCCTATGGCTACACCTTC. This sequence encodes CASIGGFDTRPSYGYTF. The variable domain in full, with the rest retrieved from reference TRBV19 and TRBJ1-2, is DGGITQSPKYLFRKEGQNVTLSCEQNLNHDAMYWYRQDPGQGLRLIYYSQIVNDFQKGDIAEGYSVSREKKESFPLTVTSAQKNPTAFYLCASIGGFDTRPSYGYTFGSGTRLTVV.

Points on this clonotype: This may come from a read error, since a much larger clone is one base off. The CDR3 is CASSHGPPGDGTQYF. Written as DNA, the CDR3 is TGTGCCAGCAGTCATGGCCCCCCGGGAGACGGGACCCAGTACTTC. The V gene is TRBV25-1, the J gene TRBJ2-5; TRBD2 is a possible D gene (6 bases). This CDR3 has 15 amino acids. Deletions cut 5 bases from V and 7 bases from J, with 20 bases between. Germline V gene sequence: CDR1 MGHDK, CDR2 SYGVNS.

V and J are TRBV29-1 and TRBJ2-1; 11 bases map to TRBD2. After removal of 1 base from V and 6 bases from J, the junction contained 11 bases not matched to a gene. The V gene's germline CDR1 is SQVTM and CDR2 ANQGSEA. The CDR3 is 17 amino acids. CDR3 DNA sequence: TGCAGCGTTGAAGGTCTAGCGGGAGGTCGACGACGCAATGAGCAGTTCTTC. This codes for CSVEGLAGGRRRNEQFF.

The chain links TRBV12-5 to TRBJ2-5; 14 positions match TRBD2. Germline loops: CDR1 LGHNT, CDR2 FRNRAP. After removal of 5 bases from V and 4 bases from J, the junction contained 3 bases not matched to a gene. The CDR3 sequence is 15 residues long. CDR3 nucleotide sequence: TGTGCTAGTGGTATCGGACTAGCGGGAGGAGAGACCCAGTACTTC. It specifies CASGIGLAGGETQYF. The variable domain in full, with the rest retrieved from reference TRBV12-5 and TRBJ2-5, is DARVTQTPRHKVTEMGQEVTMRCQPILGHNTVFWYRQTMMQGLELLAYFRNRAPLDDSGMPKDRFSAEMPDATLATLKIQPSEPRDSAVYFCASGIGLAGGETQYFGPGTRLLVL.

This clonotype was observed at least ten times. The chain has TRBV2 and TRBJ2-3; weak D call: TRBD1 (5 bases). This CDR3 has 15 residues. Germline-derived CDR1 and CDR2 are SNHLY and FYNNEI. Trimming pared 2 bases from V and 4 bases from J, leaving 13 bases between. CDR3 protein: CASSETGRVADTQYF. CDR3 DNA sequence: TGTGCCAGCAGTGAAACCGGCAGGGTGGCAGATACGCAGTATTTT.

The J gene is TRBJ2-3, the V gene TRBV5-1; 11 nucleotides align to TRBD1. The germline CDR1 and CDR2 sequences are SGHRS and YFSETQ. The CDR3 consists of 15 residues. The J segment lost 6 bases and the V segment lost 2 bases, leaving 5 bases of the junction unmatched. The DNA of the CDR3 is TGCGCCAGCAGCTTTGGACAGGGGGCAGCTGATACGCAGTATTTT. Translating it yields CASSFGQGAADTQYF.

The J gene is TRBJ2-7, the V gene TRBV29-1; D is unclear. The J call may be mistaken, given a closer DNA end match to TRBJ2-5. The CDR3 runs 12 residues. CDR1 is SQVTM and CDR2 is ANQGSEA in the germline V gene. CDR3 bases: TGCAGCGTTACCCCCGGAATAGAGACCCAGTACTTC. Amino acids: CSVTPGIETQYF.

This chain connects TRBV5-1 to TRBJ1-1; no firm D call. The CDR3 is 11 amino acids. The V and J ends lost 4 bases and 6 bases respectively, with 7 bases between them. The germline V gene has CDR1 SGHRS and CDR2 YFSETQ. Here the CDR3 reads CASSTSAEAFF. CDR3 sequence (DNA): TGCGCCAGCAGCACATCTGCTGAAGCTTTCTTT.

The rearrangement links TRBV6-6 to TRBJ2-7, with D perhaps matching TRBD1 (7 bases). Germline CDR1 is MNHNY and CDR2 is SVGAGI (reference sequence). CDR3 length: 15 residues. V was trimmed by 6 bases and J by 0 bases, leaving 15 bases between them. The CDR3 loop reads CASSHSGGSSYEQYF. In DNA, the CDR3 is TGTGCCAGCAGCCACTCAGGGGGGTCCTCCTACGAGCAGTACTTC.

V is TRBV5-1 and J is TRBJ1-6; 7 bases align to TRBD1. The V gene's germline CDR1 is SGHRS and CDR2 YFSETQ. This CDR3 spans 14 amino acids. V lost 4 bases and J lost 7; bases outside the gene matches: 5. CDR3 nucleotides: TGCGCCAGCAGCCTACAGGGGACCAATTCACCCCTCCACTTT. Translation gives CASSLQGTNSPLHF. The full variable domain, its missing parts supplied by reference TRBV5-1 and TRBJ1-6, is KAGVTQTPRYLIKTRGQQVTLSCSPISGHRSVSWYQQTPGQGLQFLFEYFSETQRNKGNFPGRFSGRQFSNSRSEMNVSTLELGDSALYLCASSLQGTNSPLHFGNGTRLTVT.

The chain is built from TRBV28 and TRBJ2-1, with D possibly matching TRBD1 (5 bases). The germline CDR1 and CDR2 sequences are MDHEN and SYDVKM. The CDR3 totals 12 residues. V lost 10 bases and J 9 bases, leaving 16 bases between the germline ends. In DNA form, the CDR3 reads TGTGCCATCCAAGGGGTAGTCAGTGAGCAGTTCTTC. Its translation: CAIQGVVSEQFF. The full variable domain, its missing parts supplied by reference TRBV28 and TRBJ2-1, is DVKVTQSSRYLVKRTGEKVFLECVQDMDHENMFWYRQDPGLGLRLIYFSYDVKMKEKGDIPEGYSVSREKKERFSLILESASTNQTSMYLCAIQGVVSEQFFGPGTRLTVL.

The chain combines TRBV11-2 with TRBJ2-3, with a tentative D call TRBD1 (6 bases). The CDR3 consists of 13 residues. The V end was cut by 6 bases, the J end by 8 bases, with 15 bases between. Germline lookup yields CDR1 SGHAT and CDR2 FQNNGV. DNA of the CDR3: TGTGCCAGCAGTCCAGGGGCGGCAGGTACGCAGTATTTT. This codes for CASSPGAAGTQYF.

This clonotype was counted at least ten times. The chain has TRBV12-3 or TRBV12-4 and TRBJ2-7; 9 bases are a match to TRBD2. This CDR3 spans 15 amino acids. V shed 4 bases and J 2 bases; nucleotides not matched to a gene: 6. CDR3 bases: TGTGCCAGCAGTTCACCGCCTAGCGGGGCCTACGAGCAGTACTTC. Amino acids: CASSSPPSGAYEQYF.

As regards this clonotype: A much larger clonotype is one base distant, so this may be a read error. The rearrangement joins TRBV29-1 to TRBJ2-3; maybe TRBD2 (5 bases). The length of the CDR3 is 14 residues. V was clipped by 6 bases and J by 5 bases, with 18 bases between them. Germline V gives CDR1 SQVTM, CDR2 ANQGSEA. The CDR3 protein is CSVLAPKRVDTQYF. CDR3 coding DNA: TGCAGCGTCCTAGCACCAAAGAGGGTAGATACGCAGTATTTT.

The chain combines TRBV18 with TRBJ2-1, with TRBD2 matching 9 bases. Trimming cost V 0 bases and J 6 bases; bases outside gene matches: 6. This CDR3 spans 16 amino acids. Germline lookup yields CDR1 KGHSH and CDR2 LQKENI. The CDR3 is CASSPPLAGQSNEQFF. The CDR3 nucleotides are TGTGCCAGCTCACCACCTCTAGCGGGACAATCCAATGAGCAGTTCTTC.

The chain joins TRBV7-2 to TRBJ2-4, with TRBD1 as a possible D gene (6 bases). The CDR3 has 17 residues. CDR1 and CDR2 from the germline V gene are SGHTA and FQGNSA. V gave up 8 bases and J gave up 0 bases, with 20 bases separating them. CDR3 amino acids: CASHDPGAHLAKNIQYF. CDR3 DNA sequence: TGTGCCAGCCACGACCCAGGGGCTCATTTAGCCAAAAACATTCAGTACTTC.

This clonotype occurred a few times. The V call is TRBV10-3, the J call TRBJ1-1; D not resolved. This CDR3 contains 16 residues. Between the trimmed V and J ends, which lost 2 bases and 1 base, there was a span of 14 bases. Germline CDR1 and CDR2: ENHRY and SYGVKD. CDR3 protein: CAISENRPDPNTEAFF. As DNA, the CDR3 is TGTGCCATCAGTGAGAACAGACCGGATCCGAACACTGAAGCTTTCTTT.

This clonotype showed up just a few times. V usage is TRBV29-1 and J usage is TRBJ1-3, with D hard to call. V was cut by 4 bases and J by 2 bases, with 9 bases left in between. Germline V gene lookup returns CDR1 SQVTM and CDR2 ANQGSEA. The CDR3 is 13 residues long. CDR3 in amino acids: CSVAVQAGNTIYF. The DNA for the CDR3 is TGCAGCGTTGCGGTCCAGGCTGGAAACACCATATATTTT.

CDR3 bases: TGTGCCAGCAGCCCGAGTAAGGCGGGGCGGCAGGCAAAAAACTCTGGGGCCAACGTCCTGACTTTC. Protein: CASSPSKAGRQAKNSGANVLTF. The chain couples TRBV11-1 to TRBJ2-6; D perhaps matches TRBD2 (6 bases). CDR3 length: 22 residues. Germline CDR1 reads SGHAT; CDR2 reads FQDESV (reference sequence). The ends were cut back, 5 bases at V and 0 bases at J, with 29 bases in the middle.

The rearrangement links TRBV7-9 to TRBJ2-1; 10 bases fit TRBD2. The end of the DNA is better explained by TRBJ2-7, so the J call may be wrong. The germline gives CDR1 SEHNR, CDR2 FQNEAQ (reference sequence). The CDR3 runs to 17 residues. The CDR3 is CASSLGATSGPYNEQYF. The CDR3 region has the DNA TGTGCCAGCAGCTTAGGAGCGACTAGCGGGCCCTACAATGAGCAGTACTTC.

This clonotype appeared a single time. The chain uses TRBV6-6 and TRBJ2-4, with 11 bases lining up with TRBD2. This CDR3 is built from 14 residues. Germline values: CDR1 MNHNY, CDR2 SVGAGI (reference sequence). The J segment lost 8 bases and the V segment lost 5 bases, leaving 5 bases of the junction unmatched. In DNA, the CDR3 is TGTGCCAGCAGTACTAGCGGGGGATGGGACATTCAGTACTTC. Its protein product is CASSTSGGWDIQYF.

J is TRBJ1-5 and V is TRBV28; 7 bases are a match to TRBD1. The CDR3 runs 16 residues. Germline lookup yields CDR1 MDHEN and CDR2 SYDVKM. J was trimmed by 5 bases and V by 3 bases; bases with no gene match: 10. The DNA of the CDR3 is TGTGCCAGCAGTTTTTTAAGACAGGGAGGTTATCAGCCCCAGCATTTT. This encodes CASSFLRQGGYQPQHF.

This clonotype was picked up a small number of times. The gene calls are TRBV18 and TRBJ1-2; D remains ambiguous. The CDR3 covers 13 residues. The V and J ends lost 8 bases and 8 bases respectively, with 18 bases between them. Looked up from germline, CDR1 is KGHSH and CDR2 is LQKENI. The CDR3 DNA is TGTGCCAGCGCTAAGAACGGGAAAGAGGGCTACACCTTC. It translates to CASAKNGKEGYTF.

The CDR3 bases are TGTGCCAGCAGCGGTCCAAGCGGGGGCTACTCCTACAATGAGCAGTACTTC. Amino acids: CASSGPSGGYSYNEQYF. The chain couples TRBV7-2 to TRBJ2-5; 8 bases fit TRBD2. The CDR3 is 17 residues long. With 5 bases clipped from V and 11 bases from J, the junction kept 22 bases outside the gene matches. Germline values: CDR1 SGHTA, CDR2 FQGNSA.

This rearrangement joins TRBV4-2 to TRBJ2-3; 9 bases match TRBD2. Unmatched junction bases numbered 7, after V lost 1 base and J lost 2 bases. Germline V gene sequence: CDR1 LGHNA, CDR2 YNFKEQ. The CDR3 loop spans 17 amino acids. The DNA of the CDR3 is TGTGCCAGCAGCCAAGTGGGGCGGGGGGGCATCACAGATACGCAGTATTTT. Its translation is CASSQVGRGGITDTQYF.

V and J are TRBV7-9 and TRBJ2-3, with 7 nucleotides matching TRBD2. CDR1 SEHNR and CDR2 FQNEAQ come from the germline V gene (reference sequence). The CDR3 runs to 14 residues. Germline trimming cut 1 base from V and 4 bases from J; bases unmatched to any gene: 2. CDR3 in DNA: TGTGCCAGCAGCTTAGTGGGAGGGCCAGATACGCAGTATTTT. The encoded protein is CASSLVGGPDTQYF.

This clonotype occurred many times. This chain links TRBV24-1 with TRBJ2-1, with D unresolved. CDR1 and CDR2 (germline): KGHDR, SFDVKD. With 9 bases removed from V and 5 bases from J, the gap between germline ends came to 7 bases. The CDR3 has 11 residues. The CDR3 DNA is TGTGCCACCGTACAGAACAATGAGCAGTTCTTC. This translates into CATVQNNEQFF.